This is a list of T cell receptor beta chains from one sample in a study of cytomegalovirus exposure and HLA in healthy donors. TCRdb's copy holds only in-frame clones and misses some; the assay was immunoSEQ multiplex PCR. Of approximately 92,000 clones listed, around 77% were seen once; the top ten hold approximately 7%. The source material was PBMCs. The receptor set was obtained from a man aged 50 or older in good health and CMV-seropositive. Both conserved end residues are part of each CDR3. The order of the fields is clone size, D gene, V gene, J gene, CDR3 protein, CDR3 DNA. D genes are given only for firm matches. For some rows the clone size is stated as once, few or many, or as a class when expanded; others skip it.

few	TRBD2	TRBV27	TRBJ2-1	CASSLTLGLAGKGTSYNEQFF	TGTGCCAGCAGTTTAACCCTCGGACTAGCGGGGAAGGGGACCTCCTACAATGAGCAGTTCTTC
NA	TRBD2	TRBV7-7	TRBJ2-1	CASSLGLAGGSDNEQFF	TGTGCTAGCAGCTTAGGACTGGCGGGGGGGTCTGACAATGAGCAGTTCTTC
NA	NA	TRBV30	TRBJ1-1	CAWTQPGKAFF	TGTGCCTGGACCCAGCCGGGAAAAGCTTTCTTT
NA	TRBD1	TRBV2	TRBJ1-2	CASSGQGANYGYTF	TGTGCCAGCAGCGGACAGGGGGCTAACTATGGCTACACCTTC
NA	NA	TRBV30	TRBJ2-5	CAWSFHTGRETQYF	TGTGCCTGGAGTTTCCACACAGGGCGAGAGACCCAGTACTTC
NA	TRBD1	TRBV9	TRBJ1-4	CASSGQGWGNEKLFF	TGTGCCAGCAGCGGACAGGGTTGGGGGAATGAAAAACTGTTTTTT
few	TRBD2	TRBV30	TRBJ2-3	CAWSPGGGGDTQYF	TGTGCCTGGAGCCCCGGCGGGGGAGGAGATACGCAGTATTTT
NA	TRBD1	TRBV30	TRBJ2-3	CAWSVDRGTDTQYF	TGTGCCTGGAGTGTGGACAGGGGAACAGATACGCAGTATTTT
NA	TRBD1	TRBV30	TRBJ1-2	CAWSVSTGGVGYTF	TGTGCCTGGAGTGTCTCCACAGGGGGAGTTGGCTACACCTTC
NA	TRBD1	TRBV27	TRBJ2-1	CASRPGTGVYNEQFF	TGTGCCAGCAGACCCGGGACAGGGGTCTACAATGAGCAGTTCTTC
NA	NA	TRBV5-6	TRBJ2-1	CASTRYGGNRDNEQFF	TGTGCCAGCACCCGGTATGGAGGGAATAGGGACAATGAGCAGTTCTTC
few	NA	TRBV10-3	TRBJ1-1	CAIRSMLSTGQGNTEAFF	TGTGCCATCAGGAGTATGTTAAGTACAGGTCAGGGGAACACTGAAGCTTTCTTT
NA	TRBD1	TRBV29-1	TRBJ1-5	CSVSGTGGNQPQHF	TGCAGCGTTTCCGGGACAGGGGGCAATCAGCCCCAGCATTTT
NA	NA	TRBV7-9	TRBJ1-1	CASSHEGEAFF	TGTGCCAGCAGCCATGAGGGTGAAGCTTTCTTT
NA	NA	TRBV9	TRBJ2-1	CASSVDVGAYNEQFF	TGTGCCAGCAGCGTAGATGTAGGGGCTTACAATGAGCAGTTCTTC
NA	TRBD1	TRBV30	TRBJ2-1	CAWARDRGNEQFF	TGTGCCTGGGCGAGGGACAGGGGTAATGAGCAGTTCTTC
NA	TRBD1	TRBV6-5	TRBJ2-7	CASSYSTGGRGEQYF	TGTGCCAGCAGTTACTCGACAGGGGGGAGAGGCGAGCAGTACTTC
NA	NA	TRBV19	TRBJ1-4	CASSTHRATNEKLFF	TGTGCCAGTAGCACCCACAGGGCAACTAATGAAAAACTGTTTTTT
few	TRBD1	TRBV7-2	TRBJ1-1	CASSRQGTEAFF	TGTGCCAGCAGCCGACAGGGAACTGAAGCTTTCTTT
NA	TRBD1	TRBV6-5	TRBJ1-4	CASRGGTGLNEKLFF	TGTGCCAGCAGGGGGGGGACAGGCCTAAATGAAAAACTGTTTTTT
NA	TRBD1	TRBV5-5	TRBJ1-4	CASNRGTTNEKLFF	TGTGCCAGCAACAGGGGTACAACTAATGAAAAACTGTTTTTT